The T cell receptor beta chain described here comes from a study of blood T cell repertoires in COVID-19. Study overall: Acute-phase and convalescent COVID-19 samples originated in the United States, Italy and Spain.

Per the original data handling: Researchers report that nucleated cell counts were estimated from reference gene primer amplification. The assay was immunoSEQ multiplex PCR, and TCRdb's table has in-frame clones only and misses some. From that table come the V and J calls and clone size; the DNA was used to work out D and trimming. The sample has approximately 190,000 clones, 82% seen once. The count of this clone is one. This CDR3 contains 16 residues. Germline V gene sequence: CDR1 SGHRS, CDR2 YFSETQ. V lost 4 bases, J lost 3 bases, and 5 bases stayed unmatched. The sequenced material came from peripheral blood. The V call is TRBV5-1, the J call TRBJ2-3, with 13 positions matching TRBD2. The sequence came from a woman aged 25 to 39 with acute or convalescent COVID-19. In DNA, the CDR3 is TGCGCCAGCAGCCCGGGGACTAGCGGGAAAACAGATACGCAGTATTTT. Protein sequence: CASSPGTSGKTDTQYF.